The 32 T cell receptor beta chains below all came from one sample that was sequenced in a study of T-cell memory formation after mild COVID-19. One entry per CDR3 protein results from TCRdb running MiXCR on the 5' RACE reads. The table lists fewer than 70,000 distinct CDR3 sequences, 9% to 9.5% of them singletons, with more than 1% in the top ten. Material for sequencing was PBMCs or a T cell subset sorted from them (not recorded which). Source of these receptors: a young man who had mild COVID-19 (a few samples of this study predate the infection). Cell type and time point are not known.

The chain couples TRBV4-3 to TRBJ2-7; 8 nucleotides agree with TRBD1. The CDR3 is 16 residues long. V lost 0 bases to trimming and J lost 0 bases; unmatched junction nucleotides: 4. Germline-derived CDR1 and CDR2 are LGHNA and YSLEER. The CDR3 nucleotides read TGCGCCAGCAGCCAAGATTTACAGGGGGTCTCCTACGAGCAGTACTTC. As protein: CASSQDLQGVSYEQYF.

V usage is TRBV5-4 and J usage is TRBJ2-2; D is unclear. V gave up 2 bases and J gave up 4 bases, with 15 bases separating them. The length of the CDR3 is 16 residues. The germline gives CDR1 SGHNT, CDR2 YYREEE (reference sequence). CDR3 in DNA: TGTGCCAGCAGCTTAGCCGGCAAGGGCGGCACCGGGGAGCTGTTTTTT. Its translation: CASSLAGKGGTGELFF.

This clonotype was seen a few times. This chain connects TRBV20-1 to TRBJ1-1, with no clear D. Germline-derived CDR1 and CDR2 are DFQATT and SNEGSKA (reference sequence). V lost 7 bases and J 5 bases, leaving 11 bases between the germline ends. The CDR3 is 11 residues long. The CDR3 region has the DNA TGCAGTGGGACGGGTGGTACTGAAGCTTTCTTT. Translating gives CSGTGGTEAFF.

The J gene is TRBJ2-7, the V gene TRBV7-2; weak D call: TRBD2 (5 bases). The germline V gene encodes CDR1 SGHTA and CDR2 FQGNSA. Deletions cut 2 bases from V and 6 bases from J, with 11 bases between. The CDR3 spans 13 residues. In DNA, the CDR3 is TGTGCCAGCAGCTTATTCCGACGGGGCGAGCAGTACTTC. Translated, it gives CASSLFRRGEQYF.

This clonotype showed up many times. J is TRBJ2-5 and V is TRBV5-1; D is perhaps TRBD2 (6 bases). Deletions cut 4 bases from V and 5 bases from J, with 12 bases between. The CDR3 runs to 13 residues. Germline V gene sequence: CDR1 SGHRS, CDR2 YFSETQ. Here the CDR3 reads CASSGGSGETQYF. The DNA of the CDR3 is TGCGCCAGCAGCGGGGGAAGCGGGGAGACCCAGTACTTC.

By proportion, this clonotype is medium-sized. The chain joins TRBV7-2 to TRBJ2-1; D is perhaps TRBD1 or TRBD2 (6 bases each). The ends were cut back, 5 bases at V and 10 bases at J, with 18 bases in the middle. The CDR3 loop spans 14 amino acids. Germline V gene sequence: CDR1 SGHTA, CDR2 FQGNSA. In DNA form, the CDR3 reads TGTGCCAGCAGCGGCTTACGGGGGCGAGGAGAGCAGTTCTTC. This codes for CASSGLRGRGEQFF. The full variable domain, its missing parts supplied by reference TRBV7-2 and TRBJ2-1, is GAGVSQSPSNKVTEKGKDVELRCDPISGHTALYWYRQSLGQGLEFLIYFQGNSAPDKSGLPSDRFSAERTGGSVSTLTIQRTQQEDSAVYLCASSGLRGRGEQFFGPGTRLTVL.

The J gene is TRBJ2-3, the V gene TRBV20-1, with D possibly TRBD2 on 6 matching bases. Per the germline V gene, CDR1 is DFQATT and CDR2 is SNEGSKA (reference sequence). The length of the CDR3 is 16 residues. The ends were cut back, 1 base at V and 0 bases at J, with 14 bases in the middle. The CDR3 loop is CSARGSGLASTDTQYF. DNA of the CDR3: TGCAGTGCTAGAGGTTCGGGACTTGCCAGCACAGATACGCAGTATTTT.

This clonotype was observed at least ten times. V is TRBV5-1 and J is TRBJ2-5, with 9 bases that match TRBD2. This CDR3 spans 13 amino acids. V dropped 5 bases and J dropped 4; count of bases not matched to a gene: 3. Germline V gives CDR1 SGHRS, CDR2 YFSETQ. The CDR3 loop is CASSYSGGETQYF. As DNA, the CDR3 is TGCGCCAGCAGTTATAGCGGGGGAGAGACCCAGTACTTC. The whole variable domain, filled in from reference TRBV5-1 and TRBJ2-5, reads KAGVTQTPRYLIKTRGQQVTLSCSPISGHRSVSWYQQTPGQGLQFLFEYFSETQRNKGNFPGRFSGRQFSNSRSEMNVSTLELGDSALYLCASSYSGGETQYFGPGTRLLVL.

This rearrangement joins TRBV25-1 to TRBJ2-2; TRBD2 agrees at 12 bases. V lost 5 bases to trimming and J lost 0 bases; unmatched junction nucleotides: 1. The CDR3 consists of 16 residues. Per germline, CDR1 MGHDK and CDR2 SYGVNS. In DNA form, the CDR3 reads TGTGCCAGCAGTCTAGCGGGGGGGTCGAACACCGGGGAGCTGTTTTTT. It encodes CASSLAGGSNTGELFF.

V gene TRBV5-1 combines with J gene TRBJ1-2; D unresolved. The germline V and J ends were trimmed by 3 bases and 4 bases, with 10 bases remaining between them. The length of the CDR3 is 13 residues. Germline CDR1 SGHRS, CDR2 YFSETQ. The CDR3: CASSSGPGYGYTF. As DNA, the CDR3 is TGCGCCAGCAGCTCCGGGCCAGGCTATGGCTACACCTTC.

The table lists this clonotype with many counts. The chain links TRBV7-9 to TRBJ2-3; 8 positions agree with TRBD2. The length of the CDR3 is 15 residues. Trimming cost V 10 bases and J 2 bases; bases outside gene matches: 11. CDR1 and CDR2 (germline): SEHNR, FQNEAQ (reference sequence). CDR3 sequence reads: CATTTTGGNTDTQYF. CDR3 coding DNA: TGTGCCACGACGACTACGGGAGGGAACACAGATACGCAGTATTTT.

The chain combines TRBV19 with TRBJ2-1; the D is unclear. Trimming left V 2 bases short and J 7 bases short, with 9 bases between. Per germline, CDR1 LNHDA and CDR2 SQIVND (reference sequence). The CDR3 consists of 13 residues. The CDR3 here is CASSILAGNEQFF. The CDR3 DNA follows: TGTGCCAGTAGTATATTGGCCGGGAATGAGCAGTTCTTC.

A few counts support this clonotype. The chain has TRBV4-1 and TRBJ1-4; 9 bases are shared with TRBD1. Trimming removed 4 bases from V and 2 bases from J; junction bases left unmatched: 5. Germline CDR1 MGHRA, CDR2 YSYEKL. The CDR3 totals 16 residues. As DNA, the CDR3 is TGCGCCAGCAGCCGCGGACAGGGGCCCACTAATGAAAAACTGTTTTTT. Encoded protein: CASSRGQGPTNEKLFF.

The CDR3 region has the DNA TGTGCCAGCAGTTTCTCCTCACTTAACTATGGCTACACCTTC. Translation gives CASSFSSLNYGYTF. The chain links TRBV12-3 or TRBV12-4 to TRBJ1-2; D remains ambiguous. The CDR3 is made up of 14 amino acids. Trimming took 3 bases from V and 1 from J, leaving 9 bases between them.

This clonotype was seen repeatedly, ten times or more. The chain is built from TRBV7-2 and TRBJ1-6; 8 bases match TRBD1. Germline values: CDR1 SGHTA, CDR2 FQGNSA. J lost 10 bases, V lost 5 bases, and 10 bases had no gene match. The CDR3 spans 15 residues. CDR3 sequence reads: CASSGGGQGRSPLHF. Written as DNA, the CDR3 is TGTGCCAGCAGCGGGGGCGGACAGGGCAGATCACCCCTCCACTTT.

This clonotype has just a few counts. This rearrangement joins TRBV5-4 to TRBJ2-6, with D possibly called TRBD1 or TRBD2 (5 bases each). Germline values: CDR1 SGHNT, CDR2 YYREEE (reference sequence). Deletions cut 0 bases from V and 2 bases from J, with 15 bases between. The CDR3 has 18 amino acids. CDR3 in DNA: TGTGCCAGCAGCTTGGCTAGGGGCCTAGCCACTGGGGCCAACGTCCTGACTTTC. The encoded protein is CASSLARGLATGANVLTF. The complete variable domain, with remaining parts taken from reference TRBV5-4 and TRBJ2-6, reads ETGVTQSPTHLIKTRGQQVTLRCSSQSGHNTVSWYQQALGQGPQFIFQYYREEENGRGNFPPRFSGLQFPNYSSELNVNALELDDSALYLCASSLARGLATGANVLTFGAGSRLTVL.

A few counts support this clonotype. The V and J genes are TRBV7-2 and TRBJ1-5, with 8 bases identical to TRBD1. CDR1 and CDR2 (germline): SGHTA, FQGNSA. The V gene end was trimmed by 5 bases and the J gene end by 7 bases; junction bases not matched to a gene: 10. The CDR3 runs to 15 residues. CDR3 residues: CASSLTGARWQPQHF. DNA for the CDR3: TGTGCCAGCAGCCTGACAGGGGCGAGATGGCAGCCCCAGCATTTT.

In this sample, this clonotype turned up a few times. The V gene is TRBV19, the J gene TRBJ1-1; no clear D. The CDR3 has 11 residues. The germline V gene encodes CDR1 LNHDA and CDR2 SQIVND (reference sequence). V lost 8 bases and J lost 5, with 9 bases in between. The CDR3 DNA follows: TGTGCCAGTGGACGTGGTACTGAAGCTTTCTTT. Its translation is CASGRGTEAFF. Complete variable domain (other parts from reference TRBV19 and TRBJ1-1): DGGITQSPKYLFRKEGQNVTLSCEQNLNHDAMYWYRQDPGQGLRLIYYSQIVNDFQKGDIAEGYSVSREKKESFPLTVTSAQKNPTAFYLCASGRGTEAFFGQGTRLTVV.

The V gene is TRBV7-3, the J gene TRBJ1-6, with D perhaps TRBD1 (6 bases). Trimming shortened V by 2 bases and J by 7 bases, and 12 bases separated the two germline ends. In germline, CDR1 is SGHTA, CDR2 FQGTGA. This CDR3 is 15 amino acids long. CDR3 in amino acids: CASSLEGHSNSPLHF. CDR3 DNA: TGTGCCAGCAGCTTAGAGGGACATTCCAATTCACCCCTCCACTTT. Full variable domain (remainder filled in from reference TRBV7-3 and TRBJ1-6): GAGVSQTPSNKVTEKGKYVELRCDPISGHTALYWYRQSLGQGPEFLIYFQGTGAADDSGLPNDRFFAVRPEGSVSTLKIQRTERGDSAVYLCASSLEGHSNSPLHFGNGTRLTVT.

This clonotype has a count of ten or more. The chain uses TRBV5-1 and TRBJ2-3; 7 nucleotides align to TRBD1. Germline assignment: CDR1 SGHRS and CDR2 YFSETQ. V shed 0 bases, J shed 1 base, and the junction held 5 bases outside the gene matches. The length of the CDR3 is 16 residues. CDR3 in DNA: TGCGCCAGCAGCTTGGGACAGGGATTGGGCACAGATACGCAGTATTTT. Translating gives CASSLGQGLGTDTQYF.

The rearrangement uses TRBV20-1 and TRBJ2-2; D possibly corresponds to TRBD1 (6 bases). The germline V gene has CDR1 DFQATT and CDR2 SNEGSKA (reference sequence). The CDR3 extends over 15 amino acids. V shed 6 bases and J shed 1 base, with 15 bases lying between them. The CDR3 DNA follows: TGCAGTGCCTTCTCCGGGACACTGAACACCGGGGAGCTGTTTTTT. It codes for CSAFSGTLNTGELFF.

V usage is TRBV5-1 and J usage is TRBJ1-4, with D possibly TRBD1 on 6 matching bases. Germline V gene data show CDR1 as SGHRS and CDR2 as YFSETQ. CDR3 length: 17 amino acids. Deletions cut 4 bases from V and 8 bases from J, with 24 bases between. The CDR3 DNA sequence: TGCGCCAGCAGCCCAAACCCAGGACAGCCACGACGGGAAAAACTGTTTTTT. It is translated as CASSPNPGQPRREKLFF.

This clonotype was seen a handful of times. The gene calls are TRBV29-1 and TRBJ2-5; 7 bases are a match to TRBD1. The germline CDR1 and CDR2 sequences are SQVTM and ANQGSEA. J was trimmed by 4 bases and V by 7 bases; bases with no gene match: 6. The length of the CDR3 is 12 residues. The CDR3 here is CSARDSLETQYF. The CDR3 bases are TGCAGCGCCCGGGACAGCTTAGAGACCCAGTACTTC.

This clonotype was seen more than once but under ten times. The chain combines TRBV5-5 with TRBJ2-1; TRBD2 agrees at 11 bases. This CDR3 has 16 residues. The germline gives CDR1 SGHKS, CDR2 YYEKEE (reference sequence). Germline trimming cut 3 bases from V and 4 bases from J; bases unmatched to any gene: 6. CDR3 loop: CASSSLAGGLYNEQFF. The DNA for the CDR3 is TGTGCCAGCAGCTCATTAGCGGGGGGGCTTTACAATGAGCAGTTCTTC.

The J gene is TRBJ1-1, the V gene TRBV27; the D gene is possibly TRBD1 (6 bases). Germline assignment: CDR1 MNHEY and CDR2 SMNVEV (reference sequence). Trimming stripped 6 bases from V and 11 bases from J, with 22 bases between. The CDR3 runs 14 residues. In nucleotides, the CDR3 is TGTGCCAGCAGCTGGGACACCTCCGAGGCTCGGGCTTTCTTT. It yields the protein CASSWDTSEARAFF.

This clonotype is judged medium-sized. The rearrangement uses TRBV7-2 and TRBJ2-3; 12 bases align to TRBD2. Unmatched junction bases numbered 6, after V lost 5 bases and J lost 0 bases. CDR3 length: 17 residues. Germline V gives CDR1 SGHTA, CDR2 FQGNSA. The CDR3 DNA is TGTGCCAGCAGCCCAAGGACTAGCGGGGCTAGCACAGATACGCAGTATTTT. Translated: CASSPRTSGASTDTQYF.

This clonotype showed up just a few times. The gene calls are TRBV28 and TRBJ2-7; no definite D call. Germline V lookup: CDR1 MDHEN, CDR2 SYDVKM. The CDR3 extends over 13 amino acids. Trimming left V 5 bases short and J 2 bases short, with 10 bases between. CDR3 in DNA: TGTGCCAGCAGTCCCCGGGCCGCCTACGAGCAGTACGTC. Protein: CASSPRAAYEQYV.

The sample holds a few counts of this clonotype. This CDR3 is CASSEFQGDLETQYF. CDR3 DNA: TGTGCCAGCAGTGAATTTCAAGGGGACCTAGAGACCCAGTACTTC. J is TRBJ2-5 and V is TRBV25-1; perhaps D is TRBD1 or TRBD2 (5 bases each). Trimming pared 1 base from V and 4 bases from J, leaving 13 bases between. CDR3 length: 15 residues. Germline V gene data show CDR1 as MGHDK and CDR2 as SYGVNS.

This clonotype was found a few times. V usage is TRBV20-1 and J usage is TRBJ2-3; 9 bases agree with TRBD2. Germline values: CDR1 DFQATT, CDR2 SNEGSKA (reference sequence). This CDR3 region has 16 residues. The trim removed 1 base at V and 5 bases at J, leaving 10 bases unmatched. DNA of the CDR3: TGCAGTGCTAGAGTTGGAGGTAGCGGGGGAGTAGATACGCAGTATTTT. This codes for CSARVGGSGGVDTQYF.

The chain carries TRBV7-2 and TRBJ2-2, with 7 bases aligning to TRBD2. V lost 1 base to trimming and J lost 7 bases; unmatched junction nucleotides: 6. This CDR3 is 15 amino acids long. Germline V CDR1 and CDR2: SGHTA, FQGNSA. CDR3 nucleotide sequence: TGTGCCAGCAGCTTAGGCAGACTAGCCGGCGGGGAGCTGTTTTTT. As protein: CASSLGRLAGGELFF.

A remark on this clonotype: At one end, the junction sequence differs from germline, possibly due to a read error. This rearrangement joins TRBV7-2 to TRBJ2-1; 9 bases fit TRBD1. Germline CDR1 is SGHTA and CDR2 is FQGNSA. The length of the CDR3 is 14 residues. The CDR3 region is CASTEQGAYTEQFF. In DNA, the CDR3 is TGTGCCAGCACCGAACAGGGGGCCTACACTGAGCAGTTCTTC.

The chain carries TRBV5-4 and TRBJ1-4; D not certain. In germline, CDR1 is SGHNT, CDR2 YYREEE (reference sequence). V was trimmed by 4 bases and J by 4 bases, leaving 14 bases between them. The CDR3 loop spans 15 amino acids. In nucleotides, the CDR3 is TGTGCCAGCAGCCCCGGTGGGAGCCTTAATGAAAAACTGTTTTTT. Translating it yields CASSPGGSLNEKLFF.